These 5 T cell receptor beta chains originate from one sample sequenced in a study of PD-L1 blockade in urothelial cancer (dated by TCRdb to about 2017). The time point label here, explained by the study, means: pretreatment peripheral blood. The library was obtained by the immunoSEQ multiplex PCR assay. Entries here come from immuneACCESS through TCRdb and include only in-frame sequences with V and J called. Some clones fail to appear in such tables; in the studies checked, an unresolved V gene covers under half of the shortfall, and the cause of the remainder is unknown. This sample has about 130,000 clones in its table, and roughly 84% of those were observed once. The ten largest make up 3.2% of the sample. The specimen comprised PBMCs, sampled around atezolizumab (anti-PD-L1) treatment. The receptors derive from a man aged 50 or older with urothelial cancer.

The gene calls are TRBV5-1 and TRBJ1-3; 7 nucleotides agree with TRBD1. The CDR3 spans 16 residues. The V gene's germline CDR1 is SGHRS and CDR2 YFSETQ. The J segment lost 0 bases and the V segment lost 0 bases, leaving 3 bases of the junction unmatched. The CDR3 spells CASSLDRGASGNTIYF. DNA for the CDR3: TGCGCCAGCAGCTTGGACAGGGGCGCCTCTGGAAACACCATATATTTT.

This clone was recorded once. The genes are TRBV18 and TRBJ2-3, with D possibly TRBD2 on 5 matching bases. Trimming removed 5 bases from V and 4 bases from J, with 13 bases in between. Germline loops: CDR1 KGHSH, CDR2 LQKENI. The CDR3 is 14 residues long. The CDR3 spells CASSEGTGSDTQYF. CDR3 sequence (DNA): TGTGCCAGCTCAGAGGGCACGGGCTCAGATACGCAGTATTTT.

The CDR3 is CASSPTGTGEFRTLHF. The CDR3 region has the DNA TGTGCCAGCAGTCCAACCGGGACAGGGGAATTCAGAACCCTCCACTTT. The genes are TRBV28 and TRBJ1-6; the match to TRBD1 covers 10 bases. The V and J ends lost 5 bases and 14 bases, in that order; junction bases with no gene match: 15. Germline-derived CDR1 and CDR2 are MDHEN and SYDVKM. This CDR3 comprises 16 residues.

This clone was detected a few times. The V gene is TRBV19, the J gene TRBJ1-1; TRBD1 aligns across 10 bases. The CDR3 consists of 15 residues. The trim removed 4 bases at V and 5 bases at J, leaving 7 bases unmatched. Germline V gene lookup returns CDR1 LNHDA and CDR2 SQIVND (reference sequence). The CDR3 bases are TGTGCCAGTAGTACGGGACAGGGGACGAGAACTGAAGCTTTCTTT. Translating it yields CASSTGQGTRTEAFF.

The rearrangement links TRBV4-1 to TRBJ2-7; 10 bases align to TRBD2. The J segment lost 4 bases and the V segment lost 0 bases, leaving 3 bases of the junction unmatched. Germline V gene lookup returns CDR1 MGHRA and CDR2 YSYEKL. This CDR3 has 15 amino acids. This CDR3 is CASSQEGLARYEQYF. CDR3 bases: TGCGCCAGCAGCCAAGAGGGACTAGCGAGGTACGAGCAGTACTTC.